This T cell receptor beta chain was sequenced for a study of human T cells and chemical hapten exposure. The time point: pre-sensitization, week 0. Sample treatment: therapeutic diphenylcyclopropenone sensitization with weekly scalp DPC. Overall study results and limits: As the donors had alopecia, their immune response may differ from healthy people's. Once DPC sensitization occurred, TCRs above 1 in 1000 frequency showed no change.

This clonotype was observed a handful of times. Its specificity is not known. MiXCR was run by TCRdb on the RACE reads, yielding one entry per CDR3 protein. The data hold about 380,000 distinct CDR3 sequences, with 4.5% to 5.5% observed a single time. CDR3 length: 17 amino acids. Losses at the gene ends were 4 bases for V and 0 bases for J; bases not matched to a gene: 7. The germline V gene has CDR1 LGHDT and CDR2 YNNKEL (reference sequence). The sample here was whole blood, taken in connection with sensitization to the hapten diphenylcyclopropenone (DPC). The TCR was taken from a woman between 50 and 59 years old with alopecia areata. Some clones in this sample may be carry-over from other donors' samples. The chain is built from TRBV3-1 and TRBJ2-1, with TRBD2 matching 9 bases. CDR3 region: CASSPWTSVSSYNEQFF. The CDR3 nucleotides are TGTGCCAGCAGCCCCTGGACTAGCGTGAGCTCCTACAATGAGCAGTTCTTC.